This T cell receptor beta chain was observed in a study of synovial regulatory T cells in juvenile arthritis. General study findings and limits: Inflammation-associated Treg cells in blood had less TCR diversity than the remaining blood Treg cells.

The data were produced by immunoSEQ multiplex PCR, yet TCRdb's version contains in-frame clones alone and is incomplete. Here the sample table reports some 6,000 clones. The length of the CDR3 is 13 residues. The entry carries no DNA sequence. Germline CDR1 and CDR2: LNHDA and SQIVND (reference sequence). Comment on this clone: Its antigen is unknown.

The chain has TRBV19 and TRBJ1-5; TCRdb returns TRBD1, unconfirmable since there is no DNA. The source is a donor between 2 and 29 years old with juvenile idiopathic arthritis. What was sequenced was Treg cells from blood. Subset here: remaining (HLA-DR-negative) circulating blood Treg cells. CDR3: CASSIGPDQPQHF.